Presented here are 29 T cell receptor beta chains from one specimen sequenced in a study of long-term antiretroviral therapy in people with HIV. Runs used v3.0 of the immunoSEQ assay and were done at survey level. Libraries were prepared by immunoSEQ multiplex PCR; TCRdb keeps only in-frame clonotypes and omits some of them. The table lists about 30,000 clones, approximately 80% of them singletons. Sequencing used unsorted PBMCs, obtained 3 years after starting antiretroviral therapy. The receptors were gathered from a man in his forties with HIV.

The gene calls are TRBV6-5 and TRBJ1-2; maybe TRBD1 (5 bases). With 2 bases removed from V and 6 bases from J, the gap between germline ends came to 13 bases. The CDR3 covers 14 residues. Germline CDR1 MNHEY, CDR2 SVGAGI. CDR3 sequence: CASSYGGSANGYTF. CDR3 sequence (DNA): TGTGCCAGCAGTTACGGGGGTTCTGCAAATGGCTACACCTTC.

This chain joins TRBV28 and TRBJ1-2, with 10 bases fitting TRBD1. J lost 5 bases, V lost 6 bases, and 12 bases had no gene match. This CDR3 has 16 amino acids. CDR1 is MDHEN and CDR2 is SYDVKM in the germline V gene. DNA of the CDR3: TGTGCCAGCAGCGCTACAAGGACAGGGGGAGGTTATGGCTACACCTTC. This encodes CASSATRTGGGYGYTF.

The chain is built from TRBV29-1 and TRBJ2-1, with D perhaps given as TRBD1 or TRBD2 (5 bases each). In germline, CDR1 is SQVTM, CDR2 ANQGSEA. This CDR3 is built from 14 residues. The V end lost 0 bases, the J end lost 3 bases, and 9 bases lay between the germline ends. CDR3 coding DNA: TGCAGCGTTGAAGACGGGACGGACTACAATGAGCAGTTCTTC. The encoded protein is CSVEDGTDYNEQFF.

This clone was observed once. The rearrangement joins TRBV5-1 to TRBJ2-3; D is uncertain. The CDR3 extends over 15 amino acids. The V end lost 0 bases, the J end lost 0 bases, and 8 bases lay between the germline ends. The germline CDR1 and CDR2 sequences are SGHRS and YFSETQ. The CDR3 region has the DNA TGCGCCAGCAGCTTGGTATCCCCTAGCACAGATACGCAGTATTTT. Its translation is CASSLVSPSTDTQYF.

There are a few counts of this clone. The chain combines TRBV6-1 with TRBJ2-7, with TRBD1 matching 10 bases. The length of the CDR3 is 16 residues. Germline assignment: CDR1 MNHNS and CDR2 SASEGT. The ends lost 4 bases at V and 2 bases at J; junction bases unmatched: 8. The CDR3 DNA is TGTGCCAGCAGTGCGACCGGGACAGGGGTGACCTACGAGCAGTACTTC. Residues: CASSATGTGVTYEQYF.

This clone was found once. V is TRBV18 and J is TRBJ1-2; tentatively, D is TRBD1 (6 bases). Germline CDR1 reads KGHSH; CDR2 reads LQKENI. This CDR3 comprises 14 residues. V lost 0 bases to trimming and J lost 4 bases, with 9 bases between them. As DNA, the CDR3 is TGTGCCAGCTCACCACCGGACAGCTTCTATGGCTACACCTTC. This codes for CASSPPDSFYGYTF.

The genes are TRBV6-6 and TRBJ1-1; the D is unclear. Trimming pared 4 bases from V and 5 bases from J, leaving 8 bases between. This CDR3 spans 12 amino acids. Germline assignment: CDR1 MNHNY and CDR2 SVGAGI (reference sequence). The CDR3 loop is CASSFGNTEAFF. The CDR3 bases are TGTGCCAGCAGTTTCGGTAATACTGAAGCTTTCTTT.

DNA of the CDR3: TGTGCCAGCAGTTACTCGGACAATTACGAGCAGTACTTC. Translated, it gives CASSYSDNYEQYF. The chain combines TRBV6-5 with TRBJ2-7; the D gene is possibly TRBD1 (5 bases). Germline CDR1 and CDR2: MNHEY and SVGAGI. With 0 bases removed from V and 4 bases from J, the gap between germline ends came to 7 bases. CDR3 size: 13 residues.

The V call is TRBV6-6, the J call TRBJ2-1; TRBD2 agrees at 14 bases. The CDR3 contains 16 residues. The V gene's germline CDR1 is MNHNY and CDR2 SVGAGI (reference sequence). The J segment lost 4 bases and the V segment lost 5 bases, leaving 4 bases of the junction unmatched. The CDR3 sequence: CASSQWTSGRYNEQFF. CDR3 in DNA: TGTGCCAGCAGTCAATGGACTAGCGGGAGGTACAATGAGCAGTTCTTC.

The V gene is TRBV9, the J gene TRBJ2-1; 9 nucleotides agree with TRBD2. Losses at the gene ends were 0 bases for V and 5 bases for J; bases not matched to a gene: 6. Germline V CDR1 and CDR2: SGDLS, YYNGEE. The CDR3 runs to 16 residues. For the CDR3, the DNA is TGTGCCAGCAGCGTAGCTTTGGCTAGCGGGGACAATGAGCAGTTCTTC. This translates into CASSVALASGDNEQFF.

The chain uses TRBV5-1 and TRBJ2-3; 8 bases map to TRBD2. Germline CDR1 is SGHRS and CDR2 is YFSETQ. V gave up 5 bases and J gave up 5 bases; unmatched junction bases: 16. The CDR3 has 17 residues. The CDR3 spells CASSIGYSGSGVDTQYF. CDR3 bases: TGCGCCAGCAGTATTGGGTACAGCGGGAGTGGAGTAGATACGCAGTATTTT.

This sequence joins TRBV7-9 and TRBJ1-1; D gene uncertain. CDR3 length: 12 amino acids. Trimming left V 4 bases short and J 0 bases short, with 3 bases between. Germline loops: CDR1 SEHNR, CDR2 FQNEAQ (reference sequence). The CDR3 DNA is TGTGCCAGCAGCTCCATGAACACTGAAGCTTTCTTT. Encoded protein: CASSSMNTEAFF.

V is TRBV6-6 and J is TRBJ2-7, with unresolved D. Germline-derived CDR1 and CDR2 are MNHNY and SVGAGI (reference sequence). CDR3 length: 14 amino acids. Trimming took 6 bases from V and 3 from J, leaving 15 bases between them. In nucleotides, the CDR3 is TGTGCCAGCAGGGCAACTACTCCAGACTACGAGCAGTACTTC. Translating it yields CASRATTPDYEQYF.

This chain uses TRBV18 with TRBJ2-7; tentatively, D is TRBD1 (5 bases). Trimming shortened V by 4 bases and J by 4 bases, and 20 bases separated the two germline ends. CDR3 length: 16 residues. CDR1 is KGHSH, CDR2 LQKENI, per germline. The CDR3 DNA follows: TGTGCCAGCTCACTTGGAGCGCCCAGGGCAAGTTACGAGCAGTACTTC. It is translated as CASSLGAPRASYEQYF.

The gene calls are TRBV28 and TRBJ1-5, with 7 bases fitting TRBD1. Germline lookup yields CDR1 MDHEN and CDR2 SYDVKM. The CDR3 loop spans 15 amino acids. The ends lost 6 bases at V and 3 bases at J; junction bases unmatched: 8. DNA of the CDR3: TGTGCCAGCAGGAACTCAGGGACAGTCAATCAGCCCCAGCATTTT. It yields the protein CASRNSGTVNQPQHF.

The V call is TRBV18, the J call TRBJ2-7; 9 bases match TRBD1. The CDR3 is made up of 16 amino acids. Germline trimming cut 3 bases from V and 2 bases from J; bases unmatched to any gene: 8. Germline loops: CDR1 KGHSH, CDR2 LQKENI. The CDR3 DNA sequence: TGTGCCAGCTCACCTCGGGACAGGGTGAGCCCCTACGAGCAGTACTTC. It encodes CASSPRDRVSPYEQYF.

The CDR3 coding sequence is TGCAGCGTCACGGGACTAGCGGACCGATTCACCTACGAGCAGTACTTC. Protein: CSVTGLADRFTYEQYF. The rearrangement uses TRBV29-1 and TRBJ2-7; 11 bases align to TRBD2. CDR1 SQVTM and CDR2 ANQGSEA come from the germline V gene. V lost 6 bases and J lost 2; bases outside the gene matches: 12. The CDR3 is 16 amino acids.

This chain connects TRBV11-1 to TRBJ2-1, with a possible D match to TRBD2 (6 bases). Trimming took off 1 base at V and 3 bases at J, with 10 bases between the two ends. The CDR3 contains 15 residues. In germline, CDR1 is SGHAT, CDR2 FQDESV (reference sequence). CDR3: CASSLGASDYNEQFF. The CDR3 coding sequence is TGTGCCAGCAGCTTAGGGGCTAGCGACTACAATGAGCAGTTCTTC.

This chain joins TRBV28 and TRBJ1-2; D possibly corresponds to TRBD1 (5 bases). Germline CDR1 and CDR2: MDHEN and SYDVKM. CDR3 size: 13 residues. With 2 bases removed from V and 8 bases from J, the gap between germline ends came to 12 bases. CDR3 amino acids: CASSLVGVGGYTF. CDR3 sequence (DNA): TGTGCCAGCAGTTTAGTAGGGGTGGGGGGCTACACCTTC.

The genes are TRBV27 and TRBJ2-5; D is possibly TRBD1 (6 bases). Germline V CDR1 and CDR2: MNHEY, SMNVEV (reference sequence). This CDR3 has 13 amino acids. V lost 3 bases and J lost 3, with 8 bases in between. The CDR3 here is CASSFRQEETQYF. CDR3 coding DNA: TGTGCCAGCAGTTTCCGACAGGAAGAGACCCAGTACTTC.

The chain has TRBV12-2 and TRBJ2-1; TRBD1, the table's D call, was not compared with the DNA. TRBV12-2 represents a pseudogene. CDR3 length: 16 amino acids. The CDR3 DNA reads TGTGCAAGTCGCCTTAAACAGGGGGCCTCCTACAATGAGCAGTTCTTC. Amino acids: CASRLKQGASYNEQFF.

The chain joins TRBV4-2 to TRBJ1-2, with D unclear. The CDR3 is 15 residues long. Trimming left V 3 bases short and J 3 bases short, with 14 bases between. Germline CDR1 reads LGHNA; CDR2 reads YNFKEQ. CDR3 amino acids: CASSHQIADYYGYTF. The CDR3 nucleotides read TGTGCCAGCAGCCACCAAATAGCTGACTACTATGGCTACACCTTC.

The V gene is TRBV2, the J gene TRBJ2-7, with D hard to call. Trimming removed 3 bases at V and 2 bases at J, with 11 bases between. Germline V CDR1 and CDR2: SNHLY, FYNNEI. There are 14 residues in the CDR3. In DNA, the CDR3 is TGTGCCAGCAGTGAGGACGGCAGAACCTACGAGCAGTACTTC. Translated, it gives CASSEDGRTYEQYF.

The CDR3 region is CASSPANREKLFF. In DNA form, the CDR3 reads TGTGCCAGCAGCCCGGCGAACAGGGAAAAACTGTTTTTT. The gene calls are TRBV9 and TRBJ1-4; TRBD1 might be the D (5 bases). The germline gives CDR1 SGDLS, CDR2 YYNGEE. V lost 4 bases, J lost 8 bases, and 12 bases lay in between. The CDR3 is made up of 13 amino acids.

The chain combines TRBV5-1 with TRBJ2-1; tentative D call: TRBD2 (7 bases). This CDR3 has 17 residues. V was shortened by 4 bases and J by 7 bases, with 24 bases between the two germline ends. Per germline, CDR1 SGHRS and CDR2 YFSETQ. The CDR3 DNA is TGCGCCAGCAGCCATCGGGTTGGCGGGGGCGGTGGGAATGAGCAGTTCTTC. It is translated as CASSHRVGGGGGNEQFF.

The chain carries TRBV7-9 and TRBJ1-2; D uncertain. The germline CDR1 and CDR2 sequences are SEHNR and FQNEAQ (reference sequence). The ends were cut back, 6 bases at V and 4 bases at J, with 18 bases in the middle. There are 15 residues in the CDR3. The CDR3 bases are TGTGCCAGCAGTCCAGAAGACGGATCATCCTATGGCTACACCTTC. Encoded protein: CASSPEDGSSYGYTF. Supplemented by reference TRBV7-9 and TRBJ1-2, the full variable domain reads DTGVSQNPRHKITKRGQNVTFRCDPISEHNRLYWYRQTLGQGPEFLTYFQNEAQLEKSRLLSDRFSAERPKGSFSTLEIQRTEQGDSAMYLCASSPEDGSSYGYTFGSGTRLTVV.

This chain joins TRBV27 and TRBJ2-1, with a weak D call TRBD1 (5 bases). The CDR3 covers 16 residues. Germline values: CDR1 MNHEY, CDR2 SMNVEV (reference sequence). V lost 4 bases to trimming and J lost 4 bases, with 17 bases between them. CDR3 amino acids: CASSSSRGSTYNEQFF. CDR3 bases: TGTGCCAGCAGTTCATCAAGGGGCTCCACGTACAATGAGCAGTTCTTC.

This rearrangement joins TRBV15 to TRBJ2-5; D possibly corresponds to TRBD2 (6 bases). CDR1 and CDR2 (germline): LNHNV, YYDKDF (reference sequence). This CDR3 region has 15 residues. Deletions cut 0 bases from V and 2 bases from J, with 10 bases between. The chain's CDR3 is CATSREAGRQETQYF. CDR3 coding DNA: TGTGCCACCAGCAGAGAGGCGGGGCGGCAAGAGACCCAGTACTTC.

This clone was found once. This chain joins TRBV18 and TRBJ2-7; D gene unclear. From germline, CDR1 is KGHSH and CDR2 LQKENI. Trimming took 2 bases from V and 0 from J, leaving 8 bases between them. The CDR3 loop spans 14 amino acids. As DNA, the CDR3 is TGTGCCAGCTCACCAGTGGCGAGCTCCTACGAGCAGTACTTC. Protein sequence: CASSPVASSYEQYF.